These 12 T cell receptor beta chains came from one sample sequenced in a study of T cells in Graves' hyperthyroidism and ophthalmopathy. Template material for amplifying TCR beta CDR3 regions consisted of RNA transcripts. The HTBI primer set drove a first-round RT-PCR of the TCR CDR3. Each CDR3 protein is one row after TCRdb ran MiXCR on the multiplex PCR reads. The sample records about 290,000 distinct CDR3 sequences, roughly a fifth being singletons. The sequencing input was blood. The receptors originated from a man aged 45-60 years with Graves' ophthalmopathy.

The rearrangement links TRBV3-1 to TRBJ2-7; TRBD2 matches 8 bases. V shed 1 base and J 2 bases; nucleotides not matched to a gene: 13. Germline CDR1 reads LGHDT; CDR2 reads YNNKEL (reference sequence). This CDR3 contains 18 residues. The DNA for the CDR3 is TGTGCCAGCAGCCAAGGGCTCCCTCAGCGGGAGAAGCCCTACGAGCAGTACTTC. It is translated as CASSQGLPQREKPYEQYF.

The sample holds a few counts of this clonotype. This chain joins TRBV29-1 and TRBJ1-3; 11 bases fit TRBD1. CDR1 and CDR2 (germline): SQVTM, ANQGSEA. The CDR3 is made up of 18 amino acids. Germline trimming cut 0 bases from V and 4 bases from J; bases unmatched to any gene: 11. CDR3 amino acids: CSVEDRQDRGRAGNTIYF. The CDR3 DNA reads as TGCAGCGTTGAAGATCGTCAGGACAGGGGGCGCGCGGGAAACACCATATATTTT.

The chain employs TRBV28 and TRBJ2-7; D unclear. Germline assignment: CDR1 MDHEN and CDR2 SYDVKM. V was shortened by 4 bases and J by 6 bases, with 10 bases between the two germline ends. The CDR3 runs 12 residues. The CDR3 DNA follows: TGTGCCAGCAGTTACGAAGGATCCGAGCAGTACTTC. This encodes CASSYEGSEQYF.

This rearrangement joins TRBV5-1 to TRBJ2-1; 11 bases are a match to TRBD2. Germline lookup yields CDR1 SGHRS and CDR2 YFSETQ. Germline trimming cut 4 bases from V and 0 bases from J; bases unmatched to any gene: 15. This CDR3 is built from 20 residues. CDR3 sequence reads: CASSPTLRLAGPSSYNEQFF. Written as DNA, the CDR3 is TGCGCCAGCAGCCCTACTCTTCGACTAGCGGGACCATCCTCCTACAATGAGCAGTTCTTC.

The chain is built from TRBV6-5 and TRBJ2-2; D could derive from TRBD1 or TRBD2 (7 bases each). The V end lost 2 bases, the J end lost 7 bases, and 14 bases lay between the germline ends. CDR3 length: 15 amino acids. Per germline, CDR1 MNHEY and CDR2 SVGAGI. The CDR3 spells CASSYPTGRVGELFF. The CDR3 region has the DNA TGTGCCAGCAGTTACCCGACAGGGAGGGTCGGGGAGCTGTTTTTT.

The table lists this clonotype with a few counts. V usage is TRBV12-5 and J usage is TRBJ1-1, with 9 positions matching TRBD1. CDR3 length equals 13 residues. Looked up from germline, CDR1 is LGHNT and CDR2 is FRNRAP. The ends lost 6 bases at V and 4 bases at J; junction bases unmatched: 3. CDR3 sequence: CASGLTGGTEAFF. CDR3 sequence (DNA): TGTGCTAGTGGCCTGACAGGGGGCACTGAAGCTTTCTTT.

At least ten counts were recorded for this clonotype. The CDR3 DNA sequence: TGTGCCAGCACCCTGAGAGGGGACTGGGCCGGGGAGCTGTTTTTT. Translation gives CASTLRGDWAGELFF. This chain uses TRBV27 with TRBJ2-2; tentative D call: TRBD2 (6 bases). Germline V gives CDR1 MNHEY, CDR2 SMNVEV (reference sequence). This CDR3 region has 15 residues. V lost 7 bases to trimming and J lost 6 bases, with 18 bases between them.

Many counts were recorded for this clonotype. An end of the junction does not agree with germline; a read error may underlie this. The V and J genes are TRBV20-1 and TRBJ2-7; TRBD2 aligns across 10 bases. Germline CDR1 and CDR2: DFQATT and SNEGSKA (reference sequence). This CDR3 has 11 residues. CDR3 loop: CGGTSDYEQYF. CDR3 nucleotides: TGTGGGGGGACTAGCGACTACGAGCAGTACTTC.

This clonotype was seen more than once but under ten times. The V gene is TRBV4-1, the J gene TRBJ2-7; the D is unclear. The CDR3 spans 14 residues. The germline V gene encodes CDR1 MGHRA and CDR2 YSYEKL. Trimming took 1 base from V and 1 from J, leaving 8 bases between them. CDR3 nucleotides: TGCGCCAGCAGCCAAGGAGGCGCGTCCTACGAGCAGTACTTC. Translation: CASSQGGASYEQYF.

The sample holds many counts of this clonotype. V is TRBV27 and J is TRBJ2-1; D call uncertain. Germline V gives CDR1 MNHEY, CDR2 SMNVEV (reference sequence). The length of the CDR3 is 15 residues. V gave up 5 bases and J gave up 2 bases, with 13 bases separating them. The CDR3 sequence: CASSRASSPYNEQFF. CDR3 bases: TGTGCCAGCAGTAGAGCGAGCTCGCCCTACAATGAGCAGTTCTTC.

This clonotype was observed at least ten times. The chain has TRBV2 and TRBJ2-3, with 7 bases fitting TRBD2. Looked up from germline, CDR1 is SNHLY and CDR2 is FYNNEI. Losses at the gene ends were 3 bases for V and 1 base for J; bases not matched to a gene: 1. The CDR3 has 14 residues. The CDR3 here is CASSEGGGTDTQYF. For the CDR3, the DNA is TGTGCCAGCAGTGAGGGGGGGGGCACAGATACGCAGTATTTT.

The chain has TRBV7-9 and TRBJ2-7; tentatively, D is TRBD2 (6 bases). Per germline, CDR1 SEHNR and CDR2 FQNEAQ (reference sequence). The CDR3 is 14 residues long. Trimming cost V 1 base and J 7 bases, with 14 bases left between them. The CDR3 DNA follows: TGTGCCAGCAGCTTAGATGGCGGGGCCGGGGAGCAGTACTTC. Residues: CASSLDGGAGEQYF.